A selection of T cell receptor beta chains follows, all from one sample in a study of Graves' ophthalmopathy and Graves' hyperthyroidism. TCRdb used MiXCR to reprocess the multiplex PCR reads, holding one entry per CDR3 protein. The table records about 210,000 distinct CDR3 sequences, under 30% of them present only once. Sample: peripheral blood. The receptor set was obtained from a man aged 45-65 years with Graves' ophthalmopathy. Both conserved end residues are part of each CDR3. A D gene is named only where the DNA matches it firmly. The size entry is marked missing in some rows and otherwise reads once, few, many or a size class.

j_gene: TRBJ1-1; d_gene: NA; abundance: few; len: 13; v_gene: TRBV6-2/TRBV6-3; CDR3aa: CASSYLWATEAFF; CDR3nt: TGTGCCAGCAGTTACTTATGGGCTACTGAAGCTTTCTTT
j_gene: TRBJ2-7; d_gene: TRBD1; abundance: NA; len: 15; v_gene: TRBV6-5; CDR3aa: CASSSVDRGKYEQYF; CDR3nt: TGTGCCAGCAGTTCCGTGGACAGGGGGAAATACGAGCAGTACTTC
j_gene: TRBJ2-2; d_gene: NA; abundance: many; len: 14; v_gene: TRBV28; CDR3aa: CASSPGHRTGELFF; CDR3nt: TGTGCCAGCAGCCCCGGACATCGGACCGGGGAGCTGTTTTTT
j_gene: TRBJ2-5; d_gene: TRBD2; abundance: many; len: 14; v_gene: TRBV2; CDR3aa: CASRVAGGTETQYF; CDR3nt: TGTGCCAGCAGAGTAGCGGGAGGGACGGAGACCCAGTACTTC
j_gene: TRBJ2-2; d_gene: NA; abundance: many; len: 13; v_gene: TRBV20-1; CDR3aa: CSARGTNLGELFF; CDR3nt: TGCAGTGCTAGGGGTACGAACCTGGGGGAGCTGTTTTTT
j_gene: TRBJ2-7; d_gene: NA; abundance: few; len: 13; v_gene: TRBV7-6; CDR3aa: CASSARAGREQYF; CDR3nt: TGTGCCAGCAGCGCACGGGCGGGACGCGAGCAGTACTTC
j_gene: TRBJ1-1; d_gene: NA; abundance: NA; len: 13; v_gene: TRBV28; CDR3aa: CASSFGGAGEAFF; CDR3nt: TGTGCCAGCAGTTTTGGGGGCGCGGGCGAAGCTTTCTTT
j_gene: TRBJ2-4; d_gene: NA; abundance: NA; len: 14; v_gene: TRBV28; CDR3aa: CASSPSGLRNIQYF; CDR3nt: TGTGCCAGCAGTCCAAGCGGTCTCCGAAACATTCAGTACTTC
j_gene: TRBJ2-7; d_gene: TRBD1; abundance: many; len: 14; v_gene: TRBV29-1; CDR3aa: CSVVRDRVAYEQYF; CDR3nt: TGCAGCGTTGTTCGGGACAGGGTAGCCTACGAGCAGTACTTC
j_gene: TRBJ2-7; d_gene: NA; abundance: many; len: 15; v_gene: TRBV12-3/TRBV12-4; CDR3aa: CASSLVMTGTYEQYF; CDR3nt: TGTGCCAGCAGTTTGGTGATGACAGGAACCTACGAGCAGTACTTC
j_gene: TRBJ1-1; d_gene: NA; abundance: many; len: 14; v_gene: TRBV20-1; CDR3aa: CSARVGWLNTEAFF; CDR3nt: TGCAGTGCTAGAGTAGGTTGGTTGAACACTGAAGCTTTCTTT
j_gene: TRBJ1-1; d_gene: NA; abundance: many; len: 14; v_gene: TRBV7-9; CDR3aa: CASSLGMLGTEAFF; CDR3nt: TGTGCCAGCAGCTTAGGGATGTTGGGCACTGAAGCTTTCTTT
j_gene: TRBJ2-1; d_gene: TRBD2; abundance: NA; len: 17; v_gene: TRBV24-1; CDR3aa: CATSDLGGTSGRNEQFF; CDR3nt: TGTGCCACCAGTGATTTGGGAGGGACTAGCGGAAGAAATGAGCAGTTCTTC
j_gene: TRBJ1-3; d_gene: TRBD1; abundance: NA; len: 14; v_gene: TRBV6-1; CDR3aa: CASSRTGTGNTIYF; CDR3nt: TGTGCCAGCAGTCGGACAGGCACTGGAAACACCATATATTTT
j_gene: TRBJ2-3; d_gene: TRBD1; abundance: NA; len: 16; v_gene: TRBV6-1; CDR3aa: CASSERAGGFLDTQYF; CDR3nt: TGTGCCAGCAGTGAAAGGGCAGGGGGCTTTTTGGATACGCAGTATTTT
j_gene: TRBJ1-2; d_gene: NA; abundance: many; len: 14; v_gene: TRBV4-3; CDR3aa: CASSQDHQRRGYTF; CDR3nt: TGCGCCAGCAGCCAAGACCATCAGAGGCGTGGCTACACCTTC
j_gene: TRBJ2-4; d_gene: NA; abundance: many; len: 15; v_gene: TRBV2; CDR3aa: CASSEGGSSKNIQYF; CDR3nt: TGTGCCAGCAGTGAGGGGGGCTCATCCAAAAACATTCAGTACTTC
j_gene: TRBJ2-7; d_gene: NA; abundance: many; len: 14; v_gene: TRBV20-1; CDR3aa: CSAPEVEVSYEQYF; CDR3nt: TGCAGTGCTCCCGAAGTGGAGGTGTCCTACGAGCAGTACTTC
j_gene: TRBJ1-1; d_gene: NA; abundance: few; len: 16; v_gene: TRBV7-3; CDR3aa: CASSLAPGPQGTEAFF; CDR3nt: TGTGCCAGCAGCTTAGCACCCGGGCCTCAGGGCACTGAAGCTTTCTTT
j_gene: TRBJ2-2; d_gene: NA; abundance: many; len: 15; v_gene: TRBV6-5; CDR3aa: CASSYSGRNTGELFF; CDR3nt: TGTGCCAGCAGTTACTCAGGCCGGAACACCGGGGAGCTGTTTTTT
j_gene: TRBJ1-5; d_gene: NA; abundance: NA; len: 14; v_gene: TRBV6-5; CDR3aa: CASSSSPGDQPQHF; CDR3nt: TGTGCCAGCAGTTCCTCCCCAGGGGATCAGCCCCAGCATTTT
j_gene: TRBJ1-2; d_gene: NA; abundance: few; len: 11; v_gene: TRBV6-1; CDR3aa: CATRPNYGYTF; CDR3nt: TGTGCCACCCGACCTAACTATGGCTACACCTTC
j_gene: TRBJ2-5; d_gene: TRBD2; abundance: NA; len: 16; v_gene: TRBV5-1; CDR3aa: CASSLWGGGIQETQYF; CDR3nt: TGCGCCAGCAGCCTCTGGGGGGGAGGAATCCAAGAGACCCAGTACTTC
j_gene: TRBJ1-1; d_gene: NA; abundance: many; len: 12; v_gene: TRBV20-1; CDR3aa: CSARDSRAEAFF; CDR3nt: TGCAGTGCTAGAGATTCCCGGGCAGAAGCTTTCTTT
j_gene: TRBJ2-2; d_gene: NA; abundance: many; len: 17; v_gene: TRBV6-4; CDR3aa: CASLARGGVGSTGELFF; CDR3nt: TGTGCCAGCCTCGCCCGGGGAGGAGTTGGCAGCACCGGGGAGCTGTTTTTT
j_gene: TRBJ1-1; d_gene: NA; abundance: many; len: 12; v_gene: TRBV14; CDR3aa: CASSHRISEAFF; CDR3nt: TGTGCCAGCAGCCATCGGATCTCTGAAGCTTTCTTT
j_gene: TRBJ2-7; d_gene: TRBD1; abundance: few; len: 16; v_gene: TRBV18; CDR3aa: CASSPYRGDASYEQYF; CDR3nt: TGTGCCAGCTCACCGTACAGGGGGGATGCCTCCTACGAGCAGTACTTC
j_gene: TRBJ2-2; d_gene: NA; abundance: NA; len: 13; v_gene: TRBV7-9; CDR3aa: CASSGLNTGELFF; CDR3nt: TGTGCCAGCAGCGGTCTGAACACCGGGGAGCTGTTTTTT
j_gene: TRBJ2-2; d_gene: NA; abundance: many; len: 12; v_gene: TRBV28; CDR3aa: CASSPPIGGLFF; CDR3nt: TGTGCCAGCAGTCCCCCTATCGGGGGGCTGTTTTTT
j_gene: TRBJ2-5; d_gene: NA; abundance: few; len: 16; v_gene: TRBV28; CDR3aa: CASSLGSLMLRETQYF; CDR3nt: TGTGCCAGCAGTTTAGGTTCCCTCATGCTCCGGGAGACCCAGTACTTC
j_gene: TRBJ1-5; d_gene: NA; abundance: many; len: 17; v_gene: TRBV6-1; CDR3aa: CASSERNRVHSNQPQHF; CDR3nt: TGTGCCAGCAGTGAGAGGAATAGGGTCCATAGCAATCAGCCCCAGCATTTT
j_gene: TRBJ2-5; d_gene: NA; abundance: NA; len: 15; v_gene: TRBV12-3/TRBV12-4; CDR3aa: CASSAGTAYQETQYF; CDR3nt: TGTGCCAGCAGTGCGGGGACAGCGTACCAAGAGACCCAGTACTTC
j_gene: TRBJ2-7; d_gene: NA; abundance: many; len: 11; v_gene: TRBV6-5; CDR3aa: CASSYGDEQYF; CDR3nt: TGTGCCAGCAGTTACGGCGACGAGCAGTACTTC
j_gene: TRBJ2-7; d_gene: TRBD2; abundance: NA; len: 16; v_gene: TRBV11-2; CDR3aa: CASSKPGLAGAHEQYF; CDR3nt: TGTGCCAGCAGCAAGCCGGGACTAGCAGGAGCCCACGAGCAGTACTTC
j_gene: TRBJ1-1; d_gene: TRBD1; abundance: many; len: 14; v_gene: TRBV29-1; CDR3aa: CSVVTDRVNTEAFF; CDR3nt: TGCAGCGTCGTAACGGACAGGGTGAACACTGAAGCTTTCTTT